The 17 T cell receptor beta chains below were found in one sample sequenced in a study of T cell responses to AZD1222 COVID-19 vaccine (TCRdb year 2021). In the paper's terms, the time point label means: baseline before first vaccination. Libraries were prepared through the immunoSEQ multiplex PCR assay. TCRdb retrieved this table from immuneACCESS and kept in-frame rearrangements only. Not all clones are present; in checked studies, unresolved V genes account for under half, and no reason is known for the remainder. The sample table records around 170,000 clones; 90% of these occur just once. The ten largest make up approximately 1.6% of the sample. Sequenced material: peripheral blood, taken on day 0 of AZD1222 vaccination. Source of these receptors: an adult in good health.

V usage is TRBV6-5 and J usage is TRBJ1-2; perhaps TRBD1 as D (6 bases). From germline, CDR1 is MNHEY and CDR2 SVGAGI. Trimming stripped 4 bases from V and 3 bases from J, with 18 bases between. The CDR3 loop spans 16 amino acids. The CDR3 nucleotides read TGTGCCAGCAGTTCCCCTGGGGGGCGCTTGGACTATGGCTACACCTTC. This translates into CASSSPGGRLDYGYTF.

In this sample, this clone turned up a few times. The rearrangement links TRBV2 to TRBJ1-1; perhaps TRBD1 as D (5 bases). V was clipped by 8 bases and J by 4 bases, with 11 bases between them. The CDR3 sequence is 12 residues long. Germline CDR1 reads SNHLY; CDR2 reads FYNNEI. The CDR3: CASSRQGTEAFF. The CDR3, as DNA: TGTGCCAGCTCGCGCCAGGGCACTGAAGCTTTCTTT. Complete variable domain (other parts from reference TRBV2 and TRBJ1-1): EPEVTQTPSHQVTQMGQEVILRCVPISNHLYFYWYRQILGQKVEFLVSFYNNEISEKSEIFDDQFSVERPDGSNFTLKIRSTKLEDSAMYFCASSRQGTEAFFGQGTRLTVV.

The CDR3, as DNA: TGTGCCAGCAGTACCTGGGACAGGGTATTCGTCCGGGACACCGGGGAGCTGTTTTTT. Translating gives CASSTWDRVFVRDTGELFF. The chain combines TRBV28 with TRBJ2-2, with 9 bases lining up with TRBD1. Losses at the gene ends were 5 bases for V and 3 bases for J; bases not matched to a gene: 16. CDR1 is MDHEN, CDR2 SYDVKM, per germline. The CDR3 covers 19 residues.

This sequence joins TRBV6-2 or TRBV6-3 and TRBJ1-2; D is undetermined. V lost 4 bases and J lost 4, with 10 bases in between. The V gene's germline CDR1 is MNHEY and CDR2 SVGEGT. The CDR3 length is 13 residues. CDR3 region: CASSFEQGYGYTF. Here the CDR3 DNA reads TGTGCCAGCAGTTTCGAACAAGGCTATGGCTACACCTTC.

The V call is TRBV7-9, the J call TRBJ1-3, with no clear D. The CDR3 consists of 14 residues. Germline V gene data show CDR1 as SEHNR and CDR2 as FQNEAQ (reference sequence). The germline V and J ends were trimmed by 3 bases and 2 bases, with 8 bases remaining between them. DNA for the CDR3: TGTGCCAGCAGCTTTGTGGGAACTGGAAACACCATATATTTT. It encodes CASSFVGTGNTIYF.

The CDR3 region has the DNA TGTGCCAGCAGCCAACGTACAGGGCTGGAGACCCAGTACTTC. The encoded protein is CASSQRTGLETQYF. The chain has TRBV3-1 (or the pseudogene TRBV3-2) and TRBJ2-5; a possible D gene is TRBD1 (6 bases). The CDR3 totals 14 residues. CDR1 LGHDT and CDR2 YNNKEL come from the germline V gene (reference sequence). Trimming left V 2 bases short and J 5 bases short, with 12 bases between.

This clone was observed a handful of times. The V gene is TRBV6-1, the J gene TRBJ2-1, with 12 bases fitting TRBD2. The J segment lost 3 bases and the V segment lost 4 bases, leaving 4 bases of the junction unmatched. The CDR3 is 16 amino acids. Germline V gene data show CDR1 as MNHNS and CDR2 as SASEGT. The CDR3 DNA is TGTGCCAGCAGTGCCACTAGCGGGGGGAGCTACAATGAGCAGTTCTTC. This sequence encodes CASSATSGGSYNEQFF.

The chain employs TRBV24-1 and TRBJ2-1, with TRBD2 identical over 7 bases. Trimming removed 9 bases from V and 9 bases from J; junction bases left unmatched: 4. The CDR3 runs 11 residues. Germline V gene lookup returns CDR1 KGHDR and CDR2 SFDVKD. This CDR3 is CATGGGVEQFF. The DNA of the CDR3 is TGTGCCACCGGCGGGGGTGTTGAGCAGTTCTTC.

This clone occurred once. The chain recombines TRBV7-2 with TRBJ1-1, with D possibly TRBD1 on 6 matching bases. Germline V CDR1 and CDR2: SGHTA, FQGNSA. The CDR3 sequence is 15 residues long. V lost 4 bases, J lost 0 bases, and 12 bases lay in between. The CDR3 sequence is CASSSTGGLNTEAFF. In nucleotides, the CDR3 is TGTGCCAGCAGCTCCACCGGGGGGCTGAACACTGAAGCTTTCTTT.

The rearrangement joins TRBV7-9 to TRBJ1-1; D gene uncertain. CDR1 is SEHNR, CDR2 FQNEAQ, per germline (reference sequence). V gave up 5 bases and J gave up 3 bases, with 10 bases separating them. CDR3 length equals 13 residues. CDR3 loop: CASSVLVDTEAFF. In DNA form, the CDR3 reads TGTGCCAGCAGCGTCTTGGTGGACACTGAAGCTTTCTTT. Supplemented by reference TRBV7-9 and TRBJ1-1, the full variable domain reads DTGVSQNPRHKITKRGQNVTFRCDPISEHNRLYWYRQTLGQGPEFLTYFQNEAQLEKSRLLSDRFSAERPKGSFSTLEIQRTEQGDSAMYLCASSVLVDTEAFFGQGTRLTVV.

The rearrangement links TRBV6-5 to TRBJ1-6; 7 bases are shared with TRBD1. The CDR3 has 14 amino acids. The trim removed 4 bases at V and 7 bases at J, leaving 4 bases unmatched. Germline V gene data show CDR1 as MNHEY and CDR2 as SVGAGI. The DNA for the CDR3 is TGTGCCAGCAGTTCGAACAGGGGCAATTCACCCCTCCACTTT. It specifies CASSSNRGNSPLHF.

The chain carries TRBV9 and TRBJ2-5, with a possible D match to TRBD1 (7 bases). The germline V and J ends were trimmed by 4 bases and 9 bases, with 25 bases remaining between them. The germline CDR1 and CDR2 sequences are SGDLS and YYNGEE. The CDR3 has 16 amino acids. DNA for the CDR3: TGTGCCAGCAGCCCCCAGGGGGGTGGCTCTCCAATGGCCCAGTACTTC. Its protein product is CASSPQGGGSPMAQYF.

V and J are TRBV7-3 and TRBJ2-3; 11 bases match TRBD2. The V gene's germline CDR1 is SGHTA and CDR2 FQGTGA. J lost 3 bases, V lost 3 bases, and 5 bases had no gene match. The CDR3 consists of 16 residues. CDR3: CASSFAIAGGTDTQYF. CDR3 nucleotides: TGTGCCAGCAGCTTTGCAATAGCGGGGGGGACAGATACGCAGTATTTT. The full variable domain, its missing parts supplied by reference TRBV7-3 and TRBJ2-3, is GAGVSQTPSNKVTEKGKYVELRCDPISGHTALYWYRQSLGQGPEFLIYFQGTGAADDSGLPNDRFFAVRPEGSVSTLKIQRTERGDSAVYLCASSFAIAGGTDTQYFGPGTRLTVL.

The J gene is TRBJ2-1, the V gene TRBV5-4; unclear D gene. The V gene's germline CDR1 is SGHNT and CDR2 YYREEE (reference sequence). CDR3 length equals 13 residues. The V end lost 1 base, the J end lost 5 bases, and 7 bases lay between the germline ends. CDR3 sequence (DNA): TGTGCCAGCAGCTTGAACAAACACAATGAGCAGTTCTTC. It codes for CASSLNKHNEQFF.

The gene calls are TRBV7-8 and TRBJ1-2; 9 positions match TRBD1. The length of the CDR3 is 14 residues. The V gene end was trimmed by 5 bases and the J gene end by 6 bases; junction bases not matched to a gene: 7. Germline V gene lookup returns CDR1 SGHVS and CDR2 FQNEAQ. DNA of the CDR3: TGTGCCAGCAGCCTAGGGACAGGGAGTGATGGCTACACCTTC. Protein sequence: CASSLGTGSDGYTF.

This chain connects TRBV9 to TRBJ2-1; 8 nucleotides agree with TRBD2. CDR1 SGDLS and CDR2 YYNGEE come from the germline V gene. V dropped 1 base and J dropped 0; count of bases not matched to a gene: 9. The CDR3 loop spans 18 amino acids. Here the CDR3 DNA reads TGTGCCAGCAGCGTATCGGGGGGGACCGCGAGCTCCTACAATGAGCAGTTCTTC. This sequence encodes CASSVSGGTASSYNEQFF.

The J gene is TRBJ2-7, the V gene TRBV2; possible D gene TRBD1, 5 bases. V was pared by 9 bases and J by 3 bases, with 12 bases between. Looked up from germline, CDR1 is SNHLY and CDR2 is FYNNEI. The CDR3 is 12 residues long. This CDR3 is CASKGRIYEQYF. CDR3 nucleotides: TGTGCCAGTAAGGGGCGAATCTACGAGCAGTACTTC. Combining the CDR3 with reference TRBV2 and TRBJ2-7 gives the whole variable domain EPEVTQTPSHQVTQMGQEVILRCVPISNHLYFYWYRQILGQKVEFLVSFYNNEISEKSEIFDDQFSVERPDGSNFTLKIRSTKLEDSAMYFCASKGRIYEQYFGPGTRLTVT.